The T cell receptor (beta chain) under discussion was sequenced for a study of identifying expanded T cells in peripheral blood. Whole-study findings and limits: Technical replicates showed about 1.2 changed clones; roughly two weeks approximately 15; four weeks 19.

Collection occurred without any documented infections or immune events in donors. TCRdb keeps only in-frame clones here, not all; method: immunoSEQ multiplex PCR. Of around 78,000 clones listed, roughly 81% are singletons. Concerning this clone: Its antigen is unknown.

Sequenced sample: blood. The source is a person between 18 and 70 years old in good health.

CDR3 loop: CASSPRTGHYEQYF. The CDR3 nucleotides are TGTGCCAGCAGCCCCCGGACTGGCCACTACGAGCAGTACTTC. V and J are TRBV7-9 and TRBJ2-7; maybe TRBD2 (5 bases). CDR1 is SEHNR, CDR2 FQNEAQ, per germline (reference sequence). The V end lost 5 bases, the J end lost 3 bases, and 14 bases lay between the germline ends. The CDR3 extends over 14 amino acids.